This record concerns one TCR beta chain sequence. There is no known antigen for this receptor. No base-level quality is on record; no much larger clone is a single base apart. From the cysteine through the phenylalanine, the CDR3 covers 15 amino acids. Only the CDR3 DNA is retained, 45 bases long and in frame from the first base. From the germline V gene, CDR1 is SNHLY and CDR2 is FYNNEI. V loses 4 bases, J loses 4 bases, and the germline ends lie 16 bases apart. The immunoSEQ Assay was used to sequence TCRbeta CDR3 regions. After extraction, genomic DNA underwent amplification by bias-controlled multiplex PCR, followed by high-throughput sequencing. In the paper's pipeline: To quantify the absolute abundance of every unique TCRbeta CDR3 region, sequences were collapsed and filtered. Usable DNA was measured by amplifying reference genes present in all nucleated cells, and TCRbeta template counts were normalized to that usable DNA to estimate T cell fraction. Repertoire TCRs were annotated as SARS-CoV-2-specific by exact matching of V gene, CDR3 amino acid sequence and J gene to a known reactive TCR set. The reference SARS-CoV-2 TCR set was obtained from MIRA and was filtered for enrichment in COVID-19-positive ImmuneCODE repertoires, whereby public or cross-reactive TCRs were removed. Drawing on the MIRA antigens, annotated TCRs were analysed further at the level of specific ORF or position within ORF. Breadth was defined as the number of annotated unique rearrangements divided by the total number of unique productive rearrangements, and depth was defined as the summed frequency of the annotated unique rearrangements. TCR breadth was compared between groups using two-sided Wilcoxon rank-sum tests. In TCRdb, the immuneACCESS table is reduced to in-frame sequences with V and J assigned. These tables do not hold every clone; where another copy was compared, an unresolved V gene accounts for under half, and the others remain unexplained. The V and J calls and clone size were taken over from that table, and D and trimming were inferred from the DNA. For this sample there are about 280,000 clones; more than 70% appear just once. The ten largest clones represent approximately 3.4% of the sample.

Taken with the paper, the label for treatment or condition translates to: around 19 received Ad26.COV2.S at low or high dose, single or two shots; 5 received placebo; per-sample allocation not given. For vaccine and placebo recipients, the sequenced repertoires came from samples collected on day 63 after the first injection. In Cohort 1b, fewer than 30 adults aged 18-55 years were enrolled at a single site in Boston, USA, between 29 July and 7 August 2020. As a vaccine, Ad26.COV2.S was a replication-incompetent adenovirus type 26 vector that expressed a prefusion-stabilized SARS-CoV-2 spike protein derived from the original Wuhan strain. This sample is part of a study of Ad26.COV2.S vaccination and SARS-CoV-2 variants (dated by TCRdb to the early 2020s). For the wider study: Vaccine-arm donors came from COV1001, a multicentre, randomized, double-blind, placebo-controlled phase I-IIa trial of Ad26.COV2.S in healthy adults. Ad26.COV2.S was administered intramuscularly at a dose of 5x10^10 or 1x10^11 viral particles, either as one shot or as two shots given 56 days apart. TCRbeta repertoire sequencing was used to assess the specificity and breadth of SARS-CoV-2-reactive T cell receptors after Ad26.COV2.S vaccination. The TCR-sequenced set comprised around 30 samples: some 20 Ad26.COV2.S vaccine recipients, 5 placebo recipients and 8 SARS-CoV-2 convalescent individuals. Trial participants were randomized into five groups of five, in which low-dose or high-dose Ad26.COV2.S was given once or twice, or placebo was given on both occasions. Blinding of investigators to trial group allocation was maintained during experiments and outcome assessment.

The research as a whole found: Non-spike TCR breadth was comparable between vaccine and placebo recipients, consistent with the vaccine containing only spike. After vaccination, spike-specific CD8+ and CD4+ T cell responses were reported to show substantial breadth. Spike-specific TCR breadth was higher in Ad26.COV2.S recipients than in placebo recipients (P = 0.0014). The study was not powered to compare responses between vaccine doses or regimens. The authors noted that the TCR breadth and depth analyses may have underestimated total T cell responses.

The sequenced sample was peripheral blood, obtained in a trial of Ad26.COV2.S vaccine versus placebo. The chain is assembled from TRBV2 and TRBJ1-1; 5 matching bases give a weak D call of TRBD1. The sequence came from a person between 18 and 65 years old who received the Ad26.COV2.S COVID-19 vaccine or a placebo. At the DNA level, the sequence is TGTGCCAGCAGTGTGCTTCGGGGTGGGACCACTGAAGCTTTCTTT. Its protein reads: CASSVLRGGTTEAFF.